Presented here are 5 T cell receptor beta chains from one specimen sequenced in a study of cytomegalovirus exposure and HLA in healthy donors. PCR amplification relied on 60 Vbeta primers (plus 13 Jbeta primers). Sequencing was performed with immunoSEQ multiplex PCR; in TCRdb, only in-frame clones are kept and a portion is missing. Found here are about 87,000 clones, 74% of them singletons; the top ten hold approximately 20%. Sequencing input: PBMCs. The source is a man aged 25-45 years in good health and CMV-seropositive.

Written as DNA, the CDR3 is TGTGCCAGCACCCAGGGCCCATCCGATCAGCCCCAGCATTTT. Its protein is CASTQGPSDQPQHF. The chain employs TRBV2 and TRBJ1-5, with a possible D match to TRBD1 (5 bases). This CDR3 spans 14 amino acids. V lost 7 bases, J lost 5 bases, and 15 bases lay in between. Per the germline V gene, CDR1 is SNHLY and CDR2 is FYNNEI.

This clone was seen a few times. This chain connects TRBV6-6 to TRBJ1-3; 9 bases fit TRBD1. J gave up 0 bases and V 2 bases, and 2 bases lay outside the gene matches. CDR3 length: 16 residues. The V gene's germline CDR1 is MNHNY and CDR2 SVGAGI (reference sequence). The CDR3 reads CASSYGQGSSGNTIYF. CDR3 in DNA: TGTGCCAGCAGTTACGGACAGGGGAGCTCTGGAAACACCATATATTTT.

This clone was counted only a few times. The rearrangement links TRBV2 to TRBJ2-1; D gene uncertain. Per the germline V gene, CDR1 is SNHLY and CDR2 is FYNNEI. This CDR3 is 12 amino acids long. V was pared by 8 bases and J by 10 bases, with 15 bases between. Here the CDR3 reads CASRLDPGEQFF. CDR3 in DNA: TGTGCCAGCCGACTTGACCCTGGAGAGCAGTTCTTC.

The chain employs TRBV9 and TRBJ2-2; TRBD1 matches at 12 bases. Germline V gene data show CDR1 as SGDLS and CDR2 as YYNGEE. There are 16 residues in the CDR3. V lost 3 bases and J lost 4; bases outside the gene matches: 4. CDR3 region: CASSDRDRGPTGELFF. The CDR3 DNA reads as TGTGCCAGCAGCGACCGGGACAGGGGGCCCACCGGGGAGCTGTTTTTT.

The rearrangement joins TRBV30 to TRBJ2-7, with a possible D match to TRBD2 (6 bases). V was clipped by 2 bases and J by 6 bases, with 8 bases between them. This CDR3 has 11 residues. Germline-derived CDR1 and CDR2 are GTSNPN and SVGIG (reference sequence). CDR3 amino acids: CAWSSGPEQYF. In nucleotides, the CDR3 is TGTGCCTGGAGTAGCGGGCCCGAGCAGTACTTC. Full variable domain (rest looked up from reference TRBV30 and TRBJ2-7): SQTIHQWPATLVQPVGSPLSLECTVEGTSNPNLYWYRQAAGRGLQLLFYSVGIGQISSEVPQNLSASRPQDRQFILSSKKLLLSDSGFYLCAWSSGPEQYFGPGTRLTVT.